Below, 30 T cell receptor beta chains from the same sample are listed, as sequenced in a study of cytomegalovirus exposure and HLA in healthy donors. Amplification used 60 Vbeta primers and 13 Jbeta primers. Clones were read by immunoSEQ multiplex PCR, and TCRdb kept only the in-frame ones, dropping some. This sample has approximately 180,000 clones, with approximately 78% found just once. Source material: PBMCs. All receptors derive from a human donor in good health.

The chain uses TRBV5-1 and TRBJ1-1; TRBD1 matches at 12 bases. J lost 5 bases, V lost 4 bases, and 9 bases had no gene match. Germline loops: CDR1 SGHRS, CDR2 YFSETQ. The CDR3 runs 16 residues. CDR3 nucleotides: TGCGCCAGCAGCGCGCGGGGGACAGGGGGCTATACTGAAGCTTTCTTT. Residues: CASSARGTGGYTEAFF.

The chain employs TRBV6-5 and TRBJ2-7; D perhaps matches TRBD1 (6 bases). Germline values: CDR1 MNHEY, CDR2 SVGAGI. V lost 5 bases and J 2 bases, leaving 16 bases between the germline ends. The CDR3 runs 15 residues. The CDR3 DNA sequence: TGTGCCAGCAGTACAGTTTTAGGGACAACCTACGAGCAGTACTTC. Its protein product is CASSTVLGTTYEQYF.

The rearrangement joins TRBV7-2 to TRBJ2-7; weak D call: TRBD1 (5 bases). Trimming took off 3 bases at V and 3 bases at J, with 15 bases between the two ends. The CDR3 is 15 amino acids. Germline loops: CDR1 SGHTA, CDR2 FQGNSA. CDR3: CASSFFLGQGYEQYF. The CDR3 DNA reads as TGTGCCAGCAGCTTCTTTCTAGGGCAGGGCTACGAGCAGTACTTC. Full variable domain (outside the CDR3, taken from reference TRBV7-2 and TRBJ2-7): GAGVSQSPSNKVTEKGKDVELRCDPISGHTALYWYRQSLGQGLEFLIYFQGNSAPDKSGLPSDRFSAERTGGSVSTLTIQRTQQEDSAVYLCASSFFLGQGYEQYFGPGTRLTVT.

The rearrangement joins TRBV7-2 to TRBJ2-1; possible D gene TRBD1, 6 bases. The CDR3 sequence is 17 residues long. In germline, CDR1 is SGHTA, CDR2 FQGNSA. Trimming stripped 3 bases from V and 2 bases from J, with 17 bases between. CDR3 nucleotide sequence: TGTGCCAGCAGCTTGCACCACAGGGCATCCCCCTACAATGAGCAGTTCTTC. This sequence encodes CASSLHHRASPYNEQFF.

The V and J genes are TRBV18 and TRBJ2-5; tentative D call: TRBD2 (6 bases). Trimming removed 3 bases at V and 1 base at J, with 12 bases between. Germline lookup yields CDR1 KGHSH and CDR2 LQKENI. The CDR3 consists of 15 residues. CDR3 protein: CASSPGGRVQETQYF. In DNA, the CDR3 is TGTGCCAGCTCACCGGGAGGAAGAGTCCAAGAGACCCAGTACTTC.

The chain is built from TRBV27 and TRBJ2-7; 10 positions match TRBD1. V shed 8 bases, J shed 4 bases, and the junction held 14 bases outside the gene matches. The CDR3 sequence is 16 residues long. Germline V gives CDR1 MNHEY, CDR2 SMNVEV (reference sequence). Here the CDR3 DNA reads TGTGCCAGCCGAACGACCCGACAGGGGGCAAAATACGAGCAGTACTTC. It yields the protein CASRTTRQGAKYEQYF.

This clone was detected only a few times. This sequence joins TRBV6-6 and TRBJ1-2; TRBD1 aligns across 7 bases. Losses at the gene ends were 2 bases for V and 8 bases for J; bases not matched to a gene: 8. Germline-derived CDR1 and CDR2 are MNHNY and SVGAGI (reference sequence). The CDR3 covers 14 residues. The CDR3, as DNA: TGTGCCAGCAGTTACGGGACAGCCTTGGAAGGCTACACCTTC. This codes for CASSYGTALEGYTF.

The chain combines TRBV5-1 with TRBJ1-1; a possible D gene is TRBD1 (5 bases). From germline, CDR1 is SGHRS and CDR2 YFSETQ. The CDR3 is made up of 14 amino acids. Between the trimmed V and J ends, which lost 0 bases and 1 base, there was a span of 7 bases. Here the CDR3 reads CASSLVTGNTEAFF. The CDR3 DNA reads as TGCGCCAGCAGCTTGGTAACAGGGAACACTGAAGCTTTCTTT.

The rearrangement links TRBV29-1 to TRBJ1-1; no firm D call. Germline V gene sequence: CDR1 SQVTM, CDR2 ANQGSEA. The V gene lost 2 bases and the J gene lost 0 bases, with 7 bases spanning the gap. This CDR3 is built from 13 residues. The CDR3 nucleotides read TGCAGCGTTGAACGCAGTATGAACACTGAAGCTTTCTTT. Translating it yields CSVERSMNTEAFF.

J is TRBJ1-2 and V is TRBV9, with 7 positions matching TRBD1. The germline gives CDR1 SGDLS, CDR2 YYNGEE. This CDR3 region has 13 residues. V lost 3 bases, J lost 7 bases, and 6 bases stayed unmatched. This CDR3 is CASSATRDSGYTF. Here the CDR3 DNA reads TGTGCCAGCAGCGCCACCCGGGACAGTGGCTACACCTTC.

The chain is built from TRBV4-1 and TRBJ1-4, with D perhaps matching TRBD1 (6 bases). The CDR3 is 17 residues long. Trimming pared 0 bases from V and 3 bases from J, leaving 14 bases between. Per germline, CDR1 MGHRA and CDR2 YSYEKL. CDR3 sequence (DNA): TGCGCCAGCAGCCAAGACCCCGTCAGGGGTTCTAATGAAAAACTGTTTTTT. It is translated as CASSQDPVRGSNEKLFF.

This clone was recorded a few times. This chain connects TRBV7-2 to TRBJ2-7; possibly TRBD1 for D (6 bases). V was trimmed by 1 base and J by 3 bases, leaving 7 bases between them. Germline CDR1 and CDR2: SGHTA and FQGNSA. This CDR3 is 13 amino acids long. CDR3 DNA sequence: TGTGCCAGCAGCTTAGGGACAGTCTACGAGCAGTACTTC. Translating gives CASSLGTVYEQYF.

The J gene is TRBJ2-3, the V gene TRBV2, with 10 bases fitting TRBD1. Germline V gene lookup returns CDR1 SNHLY and CDR2 FYNNEI. The CDR3 loop spans 13 amino acids. V trimming: 9 bases; J trimming: 5 bases; junction bases outside the gene matches: 5. CDR3 bases: TGTGCCAGGGGGACAGGGGTTGGAGATACGCAGTATTTT. Protein sequence: CARGTGVGDTQYF.

The J gene is TRBJ1-5, the V gene TRBV23-1; 7 bases agree with TRBD1. TRBV23-1 is labeled an ORF, and its function is uncertain. V gave up 4 bases and J gave up 5 bases; unmatched junction bases: 5. There are 14 residues in the CDR3. The CDR3 is CASSLRDRYQPQHF. As DNA, the CDR3 is TGCGCCAGCAGTCTCCGGGACAGATATCAGCCCCAGCATTTT.

The rearrangement uses TRBV4-1 and TRBJ2-5; D is uncertain. The CDR3 runs to 15 residues. The germline CDR1 and CDR2 sequences are MGHRA and YSYEKL. V lost 4 bases, J lost 4 bases, and 16 bases lay in between. The CDR3 region is CASSPTGPLLETQYF. The CDR3 nucleotides are TGCGCCAGCAGCCCGACTGGCCCCCTGCTAGAGACCCAGTACTTC.

The chain carries TRBV29-1 and TRBJ1-1, with 11 positions matching TRBD1. V trimming: 3 bases; J trimming: 10 bases; junction bases outside the gene matches: 10. The CDR3 sequence is 14 residues long. The germline gives CDR1 SQVTM, CDR2 ANQGSEA. The CDR3 reads CSVDIVGQGAGAFF. The CDR3 region has the DNA TGCAGCGTTGATATTGTAGGACAGGGGGCGGGAGCTTTCTTT. Together with reference TRBV29-1 and TRBJ1-1, the CDR3 gives the full variable domain: SAVISQKPSRDICQRGTSLTIQCQVDSQVTMMFWYRQQPGQSLTLIATANQGSEATYESGFVIDKFPISRPNLTFSTLTVSNMSPEDSSIYLCSVDIVGQGAGAFFGQGTRLTVV.

V and J are TRBV5-6 and TRBJ2-7; unclear D gene. V lost 4 bases and J 6 bases, leaving 11 bases between the germline ends. The germline gives CDR1 SGHDT, CDR2 YYEEEE. This CDR3 is built from 12 residues. The CDR3 DNA reads TGTGCCAGCAGCCAACTCTTCGGCGAGCAGTACTTC. Protein product: CASSQLFGEQYF. Complete variable domain (other parts from reference TRBV5-6 and TRBJ2-7): DAGVTQSPTHLIKTRGQQVTLRCSPKSGHDTVSWYQQALGQGPQFIFQYYEEEERQRGNFPDRFSGHQFPNYSSELNVNALLLGDSALYLCASSQLFGEQYFGPGTRLTVT.

The sample holds one count of this clone. The gene calls are TRBV7-2 and TRBJ2-7; TRBD2 matches at 7 bases. The junction had 3 bases not matched to a gene; V was cut back by 2 bases and J by 2 bases. The CDR3 is made up of 14 amino acids. Germline lookup yields CDR1 SGHTA and CDR2 FQGNSA. DNA for the CDR3: TGTGCCAGCAGCTTAAGGACTAGAGCCTACGAGCAGTACTTC. Amino acid sequence: CASSLRTRAYEQYF.

In this sample, this clone turned up a few times. The chain carries TRBV30 and TRBJ1-4; TRBD1 is a possible D gene (6 bases). V shed 0 bases and J shed 13 bases, with 18 bases lying between them. The CDR3 is made up of 14 amino acids. The germline V gene encodes CDR1 GTSNPN and CDR2 SVGIG (reference sequence). Written as DNA, the CDR3 is TGTGCCTGGAGTGTAGGGGGAATAATGAAAAGACTGTTTTTT. Protein: CAWSVGGIMKRLFF.

This chain joins TRBV30 and TRBJ1-4; no firm D call. The CDR3 consists of 14 residues. Trimming cost V 4 bases and J 3 bases, with 12 bases left between them. Germline V CDR1 and CDR2: GTSNPN, SVGIG (reference sequence). The CDR3 nucleotides are TGTGCCTGGAAGTCAGACAACTCTAATGAAAAACTGTTTTTT. Its protein is CAWKSDNSNEKLFF.

The genes are TRBV2 and TRBJ2-1; 13 positions agree with TRBD2. Per germline, CDR1 SNHLY and CDR2 FYNNEI. The CDR3 is 14 residues long. V was pared by 7 bases and J by 8 bases, with 5 bases of the junction left unmatched. CDR3 in amino acids: CASKTSGGADEQFF. The DNA for the CDR3 is TGTGCCAGCAAAACTAGCGGGGGGGCGGATGAGCAGTTCTTC.

V gene TRBV7-9 combines with J gene TRBJ2-7; 7 bases are shared with TRBD2. V lost 6 bases and J lost 7; bases outside the gene matches: 12. CDR3 length equals 14 residues. In germline, CDR1 is SEHNR, CDR2 FQNEAQ (reference sequence). The CDR3 sequence is CASRSLRGGAEQYF. CDR3 DNA: TGTGCCAGCAGATCATTACGGGGAGGGGCGGAGCAGTACTTC.

The chain carries TRBV25-1 and TRBJ2-3; 8 positions agree with TRBD2. CDR3 length: 14 residues. Trimming removed 3 bases from V and 8 bases from J; junction bases left unmatched: 7. Per germline, CDR1 MGHDK and CDR2 SYGVNS. This chain's CDR3 is CASSDPGGAGTQYF. The CDR3 nucleotides are TGTGCCAGCAGTGACCCCGGGGGGGCAGGTACGCAGTATTTT.

The chain links TRBV4-2 to TRBJ1-5; tentative D call: TRBD1 (6 bases). Trimming removed 0 bases at V and 0 bases at J, with 12 bases between. CDR1 and CDR2 (germline): LGHNA, YNFKEQ. The CDR3 has 17 residues. This CDR3 is CASSQDGGAYSNQPQHF. In DNA form, the CDR3 reads TGTGCCAGCAGCCAAGATGGGGGGGCTTATAGCAATCAGCCCCAGCATTTT.

As DNA, the CDR3 is TGCAGCCATAGTATGGCGGGGGGGCCCTACAATGAGCAGTTCTTC. Protein sequence: CSHSMAGGPYNEQFF. The chain is built from TRBV29-1 and TRBJ2-1; TRBD2 aligns across 9 bases. The CDR3 is 15 residues long. The ends lost 8 bases at V and 2 bases at J; junction bases unmatched: 10. In germline, CDR1 is SQVTM, CDR2 ANQGSEA.

This clone was picked up one time. The V call is TRBV11-2, the J call TRBJ2-7, with TRBD2 identical over 9 bases. V was clipped by 3 bases and J by 0 bases; unmatched bases: 0. From germline, CDR1 is SGHAT and CDR2 FQNNGV. CDR3 length: 14 amino acids. The CDR3 nucleotides are TGTGCCAGCAGCTTTAGCGGGAGCTCCTACGAGCAGTACTTC. Protein: CASSFSGSSYEQYF.

Note on this clone: The sample carries other DNA sequences with the same CDR3. The chain's CDR3 is CASSVGRGSSYNEQFF. The CDR3 DNA follows: TGTGCCAGCAGCGTAGGAAGGGGAAGCTCCTACAATGAGCAGTTCTTC. This chain links TRBV9 with TRBJ2-1, with a tentative D call TRBD1 (5 bases). This CDR3 has 16 residues. Trimming removed 0 bases at V and 0 bases at J, with 10 bases between. Germline V gene lookup returns CDR1 SGDLS and CDR2 YYNGEE.

This chain links TRBV14 with TRBJ2-1; 8 bases are shared with TRBD2. Germline trimming cut 6 bases from V and 1 base from J; bases unmatched to any gene: 5. This CDR3 spans 15 amino acids. Per germline, CDR1 SGHDN and CDR2 FVKESK. The CDR3 protein is CASRKRGGSYNEQFF. The CDR3 nucleotides are TGTGCCAGCAGGAAACGGGGGGGATCCTACAATGAGCAGTTCTTC.

The chain couples TRBV11-2 to TRBJ2-7, with 9 bases that match TRBD1. CDR1 and CDR2 from the germline V gene are SGHAT and FQNNGV. This CDR3 has 15 residues. With 3 bases clipped from V and 7 bases from J, the junction kept 10 bases outside the gene matches. CDR3 DNA: TGTGCCAGCAGCTTGATCGCGGGACAGGGTATAGAGCAGTACTTC. Its protein product is CASSLIAGQGIEQYF.

This clone was seen a handful of times. The rearrangement links TRBV18 to TRBJ1-4; no clear D gene. The CDR3 spans 15 residues. Germline V CDR1 and CDR2: KGHSH, LQKENI. The V gene lost 0 bases and the J gene lost 8 bases, with 13 bases spanning the gap. The CDR3 loop reads CASSPPGQEVEKLFF. Written as DNA, the CDR3 is TGTGCCAGCTCACCACCGGGTCAGGAGGTGGAAAAACTGTTTTTT.